The present T cell receptor (beta chain) was sequenced within a study of control samples from healthy donors and cancer patients. Germline CDR1 reads SEHNR; CDR2 reads FQNEAQ (reference sequence). This CDR3 is 15 amino acids long. Unmatched junction bases numbered 7, after V lost 3 bases and J lost 9 bases. TCRdb's copy holds only in-frame clones and misses some; the assay was immunoSEQ multiplex PCR. The sample holds approximately 81,000 clones, around 94% seen once. The chain recombines TRBV7-9 with TRBJ1-6, with 8 bases lining up with TRBD1. Sequencing was done on a sample of blood. The receptor's source is a woman aged 18 to 35 in good health. CDR3: CASSFYGRGLSPLHF. In DNA, the CDR3 is TGTGCCAGCAGCTTCTATGGCAGGGGGCTTTCACCCCTCCACTTT.